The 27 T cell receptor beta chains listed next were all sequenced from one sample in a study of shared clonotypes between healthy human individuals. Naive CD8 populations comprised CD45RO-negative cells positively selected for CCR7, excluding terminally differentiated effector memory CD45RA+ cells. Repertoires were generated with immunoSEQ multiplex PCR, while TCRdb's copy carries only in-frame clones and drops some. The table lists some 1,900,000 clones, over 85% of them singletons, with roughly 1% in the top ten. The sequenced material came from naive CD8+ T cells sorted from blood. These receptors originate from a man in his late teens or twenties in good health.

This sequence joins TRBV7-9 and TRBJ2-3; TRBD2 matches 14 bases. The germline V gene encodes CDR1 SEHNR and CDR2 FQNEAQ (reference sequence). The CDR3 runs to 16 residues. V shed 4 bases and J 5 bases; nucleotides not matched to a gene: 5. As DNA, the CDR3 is TGTGCCAGCAGCTCGGGACTAGCGGGGGCGGAAGATACGCAGTATTTT. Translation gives CASSSGLAGAEDTQYF.

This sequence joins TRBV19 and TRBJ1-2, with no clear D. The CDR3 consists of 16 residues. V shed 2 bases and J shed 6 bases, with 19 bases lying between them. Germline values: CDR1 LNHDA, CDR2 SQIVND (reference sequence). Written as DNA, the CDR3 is TGTGCCAGTAGTATACCAGCCCCTAGCCCGTCGGATGGCTACACCTTC. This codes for CASSIPAPSPSDGYTF. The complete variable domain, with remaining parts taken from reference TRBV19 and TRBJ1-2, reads DGGITQSPKYLFRKEGQNVTLSCEQNLNHDAMYWYRQDPGQGLRLIYYSQIVNDFQKGDIAEGYSVSREKKESFPLTVTSAQKNPTAFYLCASSIPAPSPSDGYTFGSGTRLTVV.

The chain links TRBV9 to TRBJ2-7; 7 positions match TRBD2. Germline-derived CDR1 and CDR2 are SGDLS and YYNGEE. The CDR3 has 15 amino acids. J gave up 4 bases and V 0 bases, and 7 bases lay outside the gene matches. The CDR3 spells CASSVAAGVVYEQYF. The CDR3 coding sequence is TGTGCCAGCAGCGTAGCGGCGGGAGTCGTTTACGAGCAGTACTTC. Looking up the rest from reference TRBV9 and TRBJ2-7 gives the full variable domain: DSGVTQTPKHLITATGQRVTLRCSPRSGDLSVYWYQQSLDQGLQFLIQYYNGEERAKGNILERFSAQQFPDLHSELNLSSLELGDSALYFCASSVAAGVVYEQYFGPGTRLTVT.

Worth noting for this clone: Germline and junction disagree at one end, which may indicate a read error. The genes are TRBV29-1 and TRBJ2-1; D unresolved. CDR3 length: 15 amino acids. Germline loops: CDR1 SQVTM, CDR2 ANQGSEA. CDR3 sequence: CSFDDIAGGGNEQFF. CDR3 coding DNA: TGCAGCTTTGACGACATAGCAGGTGGCGGCAATGAGCAGTTCTTC.

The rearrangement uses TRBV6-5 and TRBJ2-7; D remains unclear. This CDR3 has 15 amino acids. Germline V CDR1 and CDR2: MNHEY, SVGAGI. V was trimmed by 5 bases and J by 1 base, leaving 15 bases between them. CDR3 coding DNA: TGTGCCAGCAGTAACCCCCGACGCGGATCCTACGAGCAGTACTTC. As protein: CASSNPRRGSYEQYF.

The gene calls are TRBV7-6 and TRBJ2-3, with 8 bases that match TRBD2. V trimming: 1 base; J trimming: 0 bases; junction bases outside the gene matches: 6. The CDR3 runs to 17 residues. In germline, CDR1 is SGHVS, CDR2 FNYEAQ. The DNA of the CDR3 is TGTGCCAGCAGCTTAGGAGCGACTAGCGCTAGCACAGATACGCAGTATTTT. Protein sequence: CASSLGATSASTDTQYF.

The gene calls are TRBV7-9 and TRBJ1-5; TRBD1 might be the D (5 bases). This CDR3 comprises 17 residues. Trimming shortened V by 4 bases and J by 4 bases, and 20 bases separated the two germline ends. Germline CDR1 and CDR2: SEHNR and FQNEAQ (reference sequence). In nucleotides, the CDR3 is TGTGCCAGCAGCTCCCCCGGACCAGCGGGGGATAATCAGCCCCAGCATTTT. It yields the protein CASSSPGPAGDNQPQHF.

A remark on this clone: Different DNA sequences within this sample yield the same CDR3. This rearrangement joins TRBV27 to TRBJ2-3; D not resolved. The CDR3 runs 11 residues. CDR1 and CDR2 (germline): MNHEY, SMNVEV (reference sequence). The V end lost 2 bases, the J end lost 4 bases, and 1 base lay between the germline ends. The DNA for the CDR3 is TGTGCCAGCAGTTTAGCAGATACGCAGTATTTT. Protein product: CASSLADTQYF.

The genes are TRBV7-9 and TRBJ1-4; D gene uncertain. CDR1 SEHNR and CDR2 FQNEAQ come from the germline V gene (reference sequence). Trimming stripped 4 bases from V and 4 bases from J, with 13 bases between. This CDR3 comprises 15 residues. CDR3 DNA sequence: TGTGCCAGCAGCTCACCCGGGAGAAATAATGAAAAACTGTTTTTT. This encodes CASSSPGRNNEKLFF. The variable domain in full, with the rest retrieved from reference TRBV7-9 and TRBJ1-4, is DTGVSQNPRHKITKRGQNVTFRCDPISEHNRLYWYRQTLGQGPEFLTYFQNEAQLEKSRLLSDRFSAERPKGSFSTLEIQRTEQGDSAMYLCASSSPGRNNEKLFFGSGTQLSVL.

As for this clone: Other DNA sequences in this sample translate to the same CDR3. The chain's CDR3 is CASSQEWRGTDTQYF. For the CDR3, the DNA is TGCGCCAGCAGCCAGGAATGGAGGGGCACAGATACGCAGTATTTT. This chain links TRBV4-3 with TRBJ2-3, with D tentatively TRBD2 (6 bases). Deletions cut 3 bases from V and 1 base from J, with 11 bases between. CDR1 and CDR2 from the germline V gene are LGHNA and YSLEER. The CDR3 length is 15 residues.

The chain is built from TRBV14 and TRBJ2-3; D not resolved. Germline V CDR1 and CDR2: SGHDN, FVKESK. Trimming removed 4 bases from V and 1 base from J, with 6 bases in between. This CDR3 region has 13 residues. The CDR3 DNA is TGTGCCAGCAGCCTTTACCGCACAGATACGCAGTATTTT. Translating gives CASSLYRTDTQYF.

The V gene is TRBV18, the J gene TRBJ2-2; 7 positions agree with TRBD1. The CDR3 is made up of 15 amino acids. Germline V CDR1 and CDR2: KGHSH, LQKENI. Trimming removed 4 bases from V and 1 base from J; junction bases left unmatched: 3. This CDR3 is CASSHRTGNTGELFF. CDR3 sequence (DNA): TGTGCCAGCTCACATCGGACAGGGAACACCGGGGAGCTGTTTTTT.

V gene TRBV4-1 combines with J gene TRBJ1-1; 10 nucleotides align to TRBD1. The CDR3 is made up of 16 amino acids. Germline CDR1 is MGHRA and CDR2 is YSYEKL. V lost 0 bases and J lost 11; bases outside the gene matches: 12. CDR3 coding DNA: TGCGCCAGCAGCCAAGATCCAGGACAGGGGGACCGGAAGGCTTTCTTT. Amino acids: CASSQDPGQGDRKAFF.

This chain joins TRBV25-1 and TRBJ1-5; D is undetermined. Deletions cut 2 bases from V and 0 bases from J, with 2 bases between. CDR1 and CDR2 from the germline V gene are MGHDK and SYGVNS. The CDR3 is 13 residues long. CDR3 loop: CASSEGSNQPQHF. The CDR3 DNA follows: TGTGCCAGCAGTGAAGGTAGCAATCAGCCCCAGCATTTT. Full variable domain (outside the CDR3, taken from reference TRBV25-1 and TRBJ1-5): EADIYQTPRYLVIGTGKKITLECSQTMGHDKMYWYQQDPGMELHLIHYSYGVNSTEKGDLSSESTVSRIRTEHFPLTLESARPSHTSQYLCASSEGSNQPQHFGDGTRLSIL.

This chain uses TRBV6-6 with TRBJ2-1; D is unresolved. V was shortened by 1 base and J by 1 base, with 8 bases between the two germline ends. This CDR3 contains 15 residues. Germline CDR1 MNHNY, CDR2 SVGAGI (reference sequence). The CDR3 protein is CASSYYSVSYNEQFF. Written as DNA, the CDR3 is TGTGCCAGCAGTTACTACAGCGTTTCCTACAATGAGCAGTTCTTC.

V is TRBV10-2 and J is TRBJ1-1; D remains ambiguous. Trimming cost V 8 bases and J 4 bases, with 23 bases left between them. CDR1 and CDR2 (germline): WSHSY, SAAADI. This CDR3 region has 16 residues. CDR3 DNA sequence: TGCGCCAGCGGGTCAGGCAGCCCCGCCCCGAGCACTGAAGCTTTCTTT. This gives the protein CASGSGSPAPSTEAFF.

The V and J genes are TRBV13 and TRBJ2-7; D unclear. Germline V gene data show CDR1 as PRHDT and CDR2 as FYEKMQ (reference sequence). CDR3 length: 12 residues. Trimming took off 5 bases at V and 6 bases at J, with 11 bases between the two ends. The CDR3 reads CASSGYLGEQYF. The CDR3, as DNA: TGTGCCAGCAGCGGTTACCTCGGCGAGCAGTACTTC. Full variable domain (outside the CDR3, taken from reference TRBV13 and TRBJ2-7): AAGVIQSPRHLIKEKRETATLKCYPIPRHDTVYWYQQGPGQDPQFLISFYEKMQSDKGSIPDRFSAQQFSDYHSELNMSSLELGDSALYFCASSGYLGEQYFGPGTRLTVT.

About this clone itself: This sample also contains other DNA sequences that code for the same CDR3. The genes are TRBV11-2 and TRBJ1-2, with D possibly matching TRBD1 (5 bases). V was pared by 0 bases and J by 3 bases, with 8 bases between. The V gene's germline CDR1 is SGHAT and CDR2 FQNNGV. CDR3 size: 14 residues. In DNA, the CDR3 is TGTGCCAGCAGCTTAGATGTAGGGGACTATGGCTACACCTTC. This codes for CASSLDVGDYGYTF. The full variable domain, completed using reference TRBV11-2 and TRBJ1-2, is EAGVAQSPRYKIIEKRQSVAFWCNPISGHATLYWYQQILGQGPKLLIQFQNNGVVDDSQLPKDRFSAERLKGVDSTLKIQPAKLEDSAVYLCASSLDVGDYGYTFGSGTRLTVV.

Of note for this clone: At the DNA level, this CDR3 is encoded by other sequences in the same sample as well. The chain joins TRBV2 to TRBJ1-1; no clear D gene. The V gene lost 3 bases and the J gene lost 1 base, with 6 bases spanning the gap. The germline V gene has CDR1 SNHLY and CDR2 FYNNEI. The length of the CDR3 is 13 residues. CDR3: CASSEIRNTEAFF. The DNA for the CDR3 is TGTGCCAGCAGTGAGATAAGGAACACTGAAGCTTTCTTT.

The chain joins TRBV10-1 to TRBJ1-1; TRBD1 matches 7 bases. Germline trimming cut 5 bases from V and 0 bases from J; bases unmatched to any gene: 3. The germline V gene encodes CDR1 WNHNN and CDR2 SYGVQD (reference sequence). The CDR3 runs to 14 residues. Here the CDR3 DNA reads TGCGCCAGCAGTAAGACAGGGATGAACACTGAAGCTTTCTTT. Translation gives CASSKTGMNTEAFF.

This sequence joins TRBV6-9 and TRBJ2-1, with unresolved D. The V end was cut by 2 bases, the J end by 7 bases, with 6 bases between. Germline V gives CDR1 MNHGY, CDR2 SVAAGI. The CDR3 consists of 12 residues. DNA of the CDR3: TGTGCCAGCAGTTATGTTCAGAATGAGCAGTTCTTC. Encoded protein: CASSYVQNEQFF.

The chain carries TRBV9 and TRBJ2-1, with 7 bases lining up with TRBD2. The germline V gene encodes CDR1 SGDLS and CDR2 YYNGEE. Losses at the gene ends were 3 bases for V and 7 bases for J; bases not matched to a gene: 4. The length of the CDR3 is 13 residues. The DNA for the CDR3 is TGTGCCAGCAGCGCCCCGCGGGGGAATGAGCAGTTCTTC. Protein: CASSAPRGNEQFF.

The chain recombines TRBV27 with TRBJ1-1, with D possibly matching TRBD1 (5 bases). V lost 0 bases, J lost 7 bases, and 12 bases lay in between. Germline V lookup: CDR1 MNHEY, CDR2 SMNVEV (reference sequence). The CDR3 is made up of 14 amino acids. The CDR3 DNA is TGTGCCAGCAGTTTATCCCGGGGGGTGAATGAAGCTTTCTTT. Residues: CASSLSRGVNEAFF.

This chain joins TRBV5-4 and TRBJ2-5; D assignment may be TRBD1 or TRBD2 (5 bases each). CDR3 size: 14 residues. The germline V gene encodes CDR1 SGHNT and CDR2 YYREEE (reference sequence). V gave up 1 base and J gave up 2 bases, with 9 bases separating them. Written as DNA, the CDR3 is TGTGCCAGCAGCTTGAGGGACGGACAAGAGACCCAGTACTTC. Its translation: CASSLRDGQETQYF.

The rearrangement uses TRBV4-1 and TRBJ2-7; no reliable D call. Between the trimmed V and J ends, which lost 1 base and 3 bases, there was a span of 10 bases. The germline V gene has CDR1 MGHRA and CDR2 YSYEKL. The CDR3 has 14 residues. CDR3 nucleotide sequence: TGCGCCAGCAGCCAAGCCTTAGTAGGCTACGAGCAGTACTTC. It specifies CASSQALVGYEQYF.

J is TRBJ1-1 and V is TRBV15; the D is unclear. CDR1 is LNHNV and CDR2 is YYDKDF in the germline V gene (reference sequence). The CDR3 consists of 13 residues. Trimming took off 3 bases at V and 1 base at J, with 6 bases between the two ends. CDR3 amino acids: CATSSRPNTEAFF. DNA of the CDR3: TGTGCCACCAGCAGTCGTCCGAACACTGAAGCTTTCTTT.

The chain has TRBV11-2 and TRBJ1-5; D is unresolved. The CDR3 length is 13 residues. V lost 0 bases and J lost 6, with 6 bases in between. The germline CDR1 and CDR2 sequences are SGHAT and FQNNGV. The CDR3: CASSLDWSQPQHF. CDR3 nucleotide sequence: TGTGCCAGCAGCTTAGATTGGTCTCAGCCCCAGCATTTT.